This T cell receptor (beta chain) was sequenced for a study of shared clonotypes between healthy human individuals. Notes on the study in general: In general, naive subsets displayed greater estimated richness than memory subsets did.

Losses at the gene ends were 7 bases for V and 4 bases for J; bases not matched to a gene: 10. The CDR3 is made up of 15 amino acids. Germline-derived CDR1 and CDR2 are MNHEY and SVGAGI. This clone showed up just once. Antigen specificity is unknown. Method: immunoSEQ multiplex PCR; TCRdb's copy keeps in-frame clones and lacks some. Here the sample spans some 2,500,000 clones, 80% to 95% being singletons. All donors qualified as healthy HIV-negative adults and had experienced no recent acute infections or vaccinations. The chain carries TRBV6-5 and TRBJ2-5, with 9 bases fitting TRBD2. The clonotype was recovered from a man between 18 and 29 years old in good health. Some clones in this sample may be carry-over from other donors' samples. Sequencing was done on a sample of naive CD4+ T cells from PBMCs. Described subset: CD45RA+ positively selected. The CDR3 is CASNRGLAGGETQYF. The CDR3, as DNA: TGTGCCAGCAATCGGGGACTAGCCGGTGGAGAGACCCAGTACTTC.